One and the same sample provided the 24 T cell receptor beta chains below, sequenced in a study of memory CD4+ T cells and cytomegalovirus serostatus. The sort gate was single viable CD3+CD4+CD8-CD45RO+ cells for memory CD4+ T cells. Sequencing was performed with immunoSEQ multiplex PCR; in TCRdb, only in-frame clones are kept and a portion is missing. The repertoire consists of about 38,000 clones, with less than 80% occurring once and the leading ten covering about 5.8%. Sample: memory CD4+ T cells from blood. The receptors were sampled from an adult in good health and CMV-seropositive.

The gene calls are TRBV6-6 and TRBJ1-6; D is perhaps TRBD1 (5 bases). V shed 6 bases and J shed 5 bases, with 11 bases lying between them. The germline CDR1 and CDR2 sequences are MNHNY and SVGAGI (reference sequence). The CDR3 has 14 residues. DNA of the CDR3: TGTGCCAGCAGCGCCGCGGGGGATAATTCACCCCTCCACTTT. Its protein is CASSAAGDNSPLHF.

This chain links TRBV21-1 with TRBJ1-5. TRBV21-1 is deemed a pseudogene. The CDR3 loop spans 13 amino acids. CDR3 sequence reads: CASISRGDQPQHF. Written as DNA, the CDR3 is TGTGCCAGCATCTCTAGGGGGGATCAGCCCCAGCATTTT.

This clone was observed a single time. The rearrangement joins TRBV7-2 to TRBJ1-4; D ambiguous. Germline V gives CDR1 SGHTA, CDR2 FQGNSA. The CDR3 runs to 14 residues. Trimming stripped 5 bases from V and 3 bases from J, with 10 bases between. The DNA of the CDR3 is TGTGCCAGCAGCCCTGGAGGTTCTAATGAAAAACTGTTTTTT. Amino acids: CASSPGGSNEKLFF.

The rearrangement uses TRBV19 and TRBJ2-1; D might be TRBD1 (8 bases). The CDR3 runs 15 residues. The V gene's germline CDR1 is LNHDA and CDR2 SQIVND (reference sequence). Trimming cost V 6 bases and J 0 bases, with 12 bases left between them. CDR3 bases: TGTGCCAGTAGACAGGGGGGGAGCTCCTACAATGAGCAGTTCTTC. This codes for CASRQGGSSYNEQFF.

The chain links TRBV2 to TRBJ1-2; tentative D call: TRBD1 (6 bases). Germline values: CDR1 SNHLY, CDR2 FYNNEI. The V and J ends lost 6 bases and 8 bases respectively, with 19 bases between them. CDR3 length equals 14 residues. CDR3 DNA sequence: TGTGCCAGCAGGGCATCTATGGGGGCGGGAGGCTACACCTTC. It encodes CASRASMGAGGYTF.

CDR3 protein: CASSSTYSSNTGELFF. CDR3 sequence (DNA): TGTGCCAGCAGCTCCACGTACAGCTCGAACACCGGGGAGCTGTTTTTT. This chain connects TRBV11-3 to TRBJ2-2; no clear D. This CDR3 contains 16 residues. V was cut by 4 bases and J by 0 bases, with 12 bases left in between. The germline CDR1 and CDR2 sequences are SGHNT and YENEEA.

J is TRBJ2-2 and V is TRBV7-2; D is perhaps TRBD2 (5 bases). The CDR3 runs to 14 residues. Germline values: CDR1 SGHTA, CDR2 FQGNSA. The V and J ends lost 1 base and 6 bases respectively, with 9 bases between them. CDR3 loop: CASSLVQRAGELFF. CDR3 DNA: TGTGCCAGCAGCTTAGTTCAGAGGGCCGGGGAGCTGTTTTTT.

V usage is TRBV7-9 and J usage is TRBJ2-1, with a tentative D call TRBD1 (6 bases). Germline V gives CDR1 SEHNR, CDR2 FQNEAQ (reference sequence). The ends were cut back, 0 bases at V and 12 bases at J, with 9 bases in the middle. The CDR3 covers 12 residues. CDR3 bases: TGTGCCAGCAGCTTAGCCCAGGGGAGGCAGTTCTTC. Amino acid sequence: CASSLAQGRQFF.

The V gene is TRBV5-4, the J gene TRBJ2-1; perhaps TRBD2 as D (5 bases). V was pared by 0 bases and J by 7 bases, with 14 bases between. Looked up from germline, CDR1 is SGHNT and CDR2 is YYREEE (reference sequence). The CDR3 runs 15 residues. In DNA, the CDR3 is TGTGCCAGCAGCTTGGTCGGGATCGGGAATAATGAGCAGTTCTTC. It codes for CASSLVGIGNNEQFF.

This chain joins TRBV29-1 and TRBJ2-5; D is ambiguous. The CDR3 runs to 12 residues. The V end lost 0 bases, the J end lost 5 bases, and 7 bases lay between the germline ends. Germline V gene sequence: CDR1 SQVTM, CDR2 ANQGSEA. The CDR3 region is CSVEDLTETQYF. The CDR3 DNA follows: TGCAGCGTTGAAGATCTTACCGAGACCCAGTACTTC.

J is TRBJ2-7 and V is TRBV7-3; 11 bases agree with TRBD1. CDR1 SGHTA and CDR2 FQGTGA come from the germline V gene. The CDR3 runs to 17 residues. J lost 5 bases, V lost 4 bases, and 13 bases had no gene match. The CDR3 DNA follows: TGTGCCAGCAGCTCTGCCCTGCGGACAGGGGGCTATCACGAGCAGTACTTC. This codes for CASSSALRTGGYHEQYF.

V gene TRBV2 combines with J gene TRBJ2-5, with TRBD1 identical over 8 bases. Germline values: CDR1 SNHLY, CDR2 FYNNEI. The CDR3 runs to 15 residues. Germline trimming cut 3 bases from V and 4 bases from J; bases unmatched to any gene: 7. CDR3 amino acids: CASSEEEQGVETQYF. The DNA for the CDR3 is TGTGCCAGCAGTGAGGAGGAACAGGGGGTAGAGACCCAGTACTTC.

The rearrangement uses TRBV7-9 and TRBJ2-7; D is ambiguous. The CDR3 is made up of 14 amino acids. V was clipped by 5 bases and J by 3 bases, with 14 bases between them. The germline V gene encodes CDR1 SEHNR and CDR2 FQNEAQ (reference sequence). CDR3 nucleotide sequence: TGTGCCAGCAGCCCGACGTTTACAGACTACGAGCAGTACTTC. Translation gives CASSPTFTDYEQYF.

This rearrangement joins TRBV7-2 to TRBJ2-1; tentative D call: TRBD2 (6 bases). This CDR3 is 14 amino acids long. Germline values: CDR1 SGHTA, CDR2 FQGNSA. Trimming cost V 4 bases and J 6 bases, with 13 bases left between them. Written as DNA, the CDR3 is TGTGCCAGCAGCTCCGGGGGTCGGGGCAATGAGCAGTTCTTC. Protein product: CASSSGGRGNEQFF.

J is TRBJ2-3 and V is TRBV5-4, with a possible D match to TRBD2 (7 bases). The CDR3 consists of 15 residues. The germline CDR1 and CDR2 sequences are SGHNT and YYREEE (reference sequence). V gave up 9 bases and J gave up 1 base, with 18 bases separating them. The CDR3 nucleotides are TGTGCCACCCAGACTGGGGGGGGCGGCACAGATACGCAGTATTTT. Its translation: CATQTGGGGTDTQYF.

The chain combines TRBV7-3 with TRBJ2-7; no reliable D call. Germline CDR1 reads SGHTA; CDR2 reads FQGTGA. The CDR3 totals 15 residues. Trimming shortened V by 2 bases and J by 6 bases, and 17 bases separated the two germline ends. This chain's CDR3 is CASSLSPGGQGEQYF. CDR3 nucleotide sequence: TGTGCCAGCAGCTTATCCCCCGGCGGTCAAGGCGAGCAGTACTTC.

This clone was recorded a few times. J is TRBJ2-1 and V is TRBV19; 7 nucleotides line up with TRBD1. V shed 2 bases, J shed 9 bases, and the junction held 7 bases outside the gene matches. CDR3 length: 14 amino acids. The germline gives CDR1 LNHDA, CDR2 SQIVND (reference sequence). The DNA for the CDR3 is TGTGCCAGTAGTATAACGAGGGGGCAGGGTGAGCAGTTCTTC. This sequence encodes CASSITRGQGEQFF.

The rearrangement joins TRBV27 to TRBJ1-5, with D maybe TRBD1 (5 bases). CDR1 is MNHEY, CDR2 SMNVEV, per germline (reference sequence). CDR3 length equals 15 residues. Trimming cost V 3 bases and J 2 bases, with 11 bases left between them. In DNA form, the CDR3 reads TGTGCCAGCAGTTTGGGGGGGAGAGGCAATCAGCCCCAGCATTTT. This translates into CASSLGGRGNQPQHF.

The V and J genes are TRBV2 and TRBJ2-7; possible D gene TRBD2, 6 bases. Germline lookup yields CDR1 SNHLY and CDR2 FYNNEI. There are 16 residues in the CDR3. V dropped 2 bases and J dropped 0 bases, with 14 bases sitting between them. CDR3 DNA: TGTGCCAGCAGTGAACGCGGGGCCGTCTCCTCCTACGAGCAGTACTTC. Protein product: CASSERGAVSSYEQYF.

V usage is TRBV5-8 and J usage is TRBJ1-2; the D is unclear. Per the germline V gene, CDR1 is SGHTS and CDR2 is YDEGEE. The CDR3 consists of 15 residues. The V and J ends lost 6 bases and 8 bases respectively, with 23 bases between them. CDR3 nucleotide sequence: TGTGCCAGCACCCCATGGGGTCTGGAGGGATCAGGCTACACCTTC. It yields the protein CASTPWGLEGSGYTF.

This chain connects TRBV19 to TRBJ1-4; D unclear. V lost 4 bases to trimming and J lost 7 bases, with 16 bases between them. This CDR3 comprises 15 residues. Germline lookup yields CDR1 LNHDA and CDR2 SQIVND (reference sequence). The CDR3 is CASSTPRGYIEKLFF. Written as DNA, the CDR3 is TGTGCCAGTAGTACTCCTCGGGGATATATTGAAAAACTGTTTTTT.

V and J are TRBV6-5 and TRBJ2-1; TRBD2 is a possible D gene (6 bases). The V end was cut by 6 bases, the J end by 10 bases, with 22 bases between. This CDR3 comprises 15 residues. CDR1 and CDR2 (germline): MNHEY, SVGAGI. The CDR3 spells CASRSPGTPFWEQFF. The CDR3 DNA is TGTGCCAGCAGGTCACCCGGGACTCCCTTTTGGGAGCAGTTCTTC.

This chain uses TRBV9 with TRBJ1-3, with 7 positions matching TRBD1. Germline V gives CDR1 SGDLS, CDR2 YYNGEE. This CDR3 is built from 17 residues. The V gene end was trimmed by 4 bases and the J gene end by 4 bases; junction bases not matched to a gene: 14. CDR3 bases: TGTGCCAGCAGCCCCAGGGGGGGGGCCCGGATCGGAAACACCATATATTTT. Its protein product is CASSPRGGARIGNTIYF.

CDR3 loop: CASRTGTVNEQFF. As DNA, the CDR3 is TGTGCCAGCCGAACCGGGACGGTCAATGAGCAGTTCTTC. The chain joins TRBV5-4 to TRBJ2-1; TRBD1 or TRBD2 may be the D gene (5 bases each). CDR3 length: 13 amino acids. Germline V CDR1 and CDR2: SGHNT, YYREEE (reference sequence). Trimming left V 7 bases short and J 6 bases short, with 14 bases between.